Below, 9 T cell receptor beta chains from the same sample are listed, as sequenced in a study of cytomegalovirus exposure and HLA in healthy donors. Amplification used 60 Vbeta primers and 13 Jbeta primers. TCRdb's table, derived via immunoSEQ multiplex PCR, lists solely in-frame clones and lacks some. The sample consists of 150,000 to 200,000 clones, about four fifths of them appearing once. The sequenced sample consisted of PBMCs. The receptors come from a man aged 18 to 29 in good health and CMV-seronegative.

This rearrangement joins TRBV18 to TRBJ1-5, with D maybe TRBD1 (5 bases). Germline V gene lookup returns CDR1 KGHSH and CDR2 LQKENI. The V end lost 3 bases, the J end lost 3 bases, and 9 bases lay between the germline ends. The CDR3 sequence is 14 residues long. CDR3 nucleotide sequence: TGTGCCAGCTCACCGGGGCAGACCAATCAGCCCCAGCATTTT. This translates into CASSPGQTNQPQHF.

This clone was seen just once. The genes are TRBV14 and TRBJ2-1; 12 bases agree with TRBD2. J was trimmed by 6 bases and V by 4 bases; bases with no gene match: 19. CDR3 length equals 20 residues. The germline gives CDR1 SGHDN, CDR2 FVKESK. Written as DNA, the CDR3 is TGTGCCAGCAGCCGGAAGGGGGGGTTCCTAGCGGGAGGGCCGACCAATGAGCAGTTCTTC. This sequence encodes CASSRKGGFLAGGPTNEQFF.

J is TRBJ1-3 and V is TRBV5-1; 10 nucleotides line up with TRBD1. V was pared by 6 bases and J by 7 bases, with 4 bases of the junction left unmatched. The CDR3 spans 13 residues. Germline assignment: CDR1 SGHRS and CDR2 YFSETQ. CDR3: CASKGTGENTIYF. The CDR3 nucleotides are TGCGCCAGCAAAGGGACAGGGGAGAACACCATATATTTT.

CDR3 sequence reads: CASSDGFYEQYF. CDR3 DNA: TGTGCCAGTAGCGACGGGTTCTACGAGCAGTACTTC. The chain is built from TRBV19 and TRBJ2-7; D call uncertain. The V gene lost 6 bases and the J gene lost 3 bases, with 9 bases spanning the gap. Germline CDR1 LNHDA, CDR2 SQIVND (reference sequence). This CDR3 comprises 12 residues.

The gene calls are TRBV21-1 and TRBJ2-2; the listed D gene, TRBD2, was not tested against the DNA. TRBV21-1 is an annotated pseudogene. The CDR3 contains 15 residues. CDR3 coding DNA: TGTGCCAGCAGCAAAGGCGGGACTAACACCGGGGAGCTGTTTTTT. This encodes CASSKGGTNTGELFF.

V gene TRBV2 combines with J gene TRBJ2-5; D is unclear. The CDR3 length is 12 residues. Germline V gives CDR1 SNHLY, CDR2 FYNNEI. The V gene lost 7 bases and the J gene lost 2 bases, with 8 bases spanning the gap. CDR3: CASNTEQETQYF. The CDR3 nucleotides are TGTGCCAGCAATACAGAACAAGAGACCCAGTACTTC.

V usage is TRBV18 and J usage is TRBJ2-7; D may be TRBD2 (6 bases). The CDR3 consists of 12 residues. The V and J ends lost 6 bases and 10 bases respectively, with 16 bases between them. Looked up from germline, CDR1 is KGHSH and CDR2 is LQKENI. The CDR3 sequence: CASSPTSADQYF. The CDR3 DNA sequence: TGTGCCAGCTCGCCGACTAGTGCCGATCAGTACTTC.

The CDR3 protein is CASSFRDWSNYGYTF. DNA of the CDR3: TGTGCCAGCAGCTTCCGGGACTGGTCTAACTATGGCTACACCTTC. J is TRBJ1-2 and V is TRBV5-6; the D gene is possibly TRBD1 (5 bases). The CDR3 spans 15 residues. Trimming stripped 2 bases from V and 0 bases from J, with 11 bases between. Germline-derived CDR1 and CDR2 are SGHDT and YYEEEE.

The chain is built from TRBV9 and TRBJ1-2; 8 bases agree with TRBD1. The germline CDR1 and CDR2 sequences are SGDLS and YYNGEE. There are 16 residues in the CDR3. J gave up 10 bases and V 0 bases, and 14 bases lay outside the gene matches. The CDR3 loop reads CASSVAGDRGFQFYTF. In DNA form, the CDR3 reads TGTGCCAGCAGCGTAGCCGGAGACAGGGGATTTCAGTTCTACACCTTC.